These 9 T cell receptor beta chains originate from one sample sequenced in a study of patients and donors after allogeneic stem cell transplantation (dated by TCRdb to 2020 to 2022). Library prep was done by RT-PCR. Sequencing relied on a NextSeq 550. The public reads were quality trimmed at Q25 with fastp and then assembled into clones with MiXCR by TCRdb, keeping productive beta chains. Entries that share a CDR3 protein sequence are merged under the most common genes and DNA. The sample table holds roughly 4,500 distinct CDR3 sequences, of which about 16% were seen once. 65% to 80% of the sample lies in the top ten. Sequencing input: blood, either unsorted or a sorted T cell fraction (not recorded which). The receptors here all came from a human donor who was either an allogeneic HSCT recipient or a stem cell or donor lymphocyte infusion donor (not recorded which). It is not recorded whose cells these are; they may come from a transplant donor.

The chain recombines TRBV6-2 or TRBV6-3 with TRBJ2-4; D uncertain. V lost 8 bases to trimming and J lost 5 bases, with 19 bases between them. Germline V lookup: CDR1 MNHEY, CDR2 SVGEGT. The CDR3 spans 15 residues. CDR3 protein: CASSRWPTYQNIQYF. CDR3 DNA sequence: TGTGCCAGCTCCCGATGGCCGACATACCAAAACATTCAGTACTTC.

In this sample, this clonotype turned up a few times. The chain couples TRBV7-9 to TRBJ2-7; 7 bases fit TRBD1. The CDR3 loop spans 14 amino acids. Trimming removed 5 bases from V and 4 bases from J; junction bases left unmatched: 8. Germline CDR1 is SEHNR and CDR2 is FQNEAQ (reference sequence). CDR3 sequence: CASSGRGQKYEQYF. The CDR3 coding sequence is TGTGCCAGCAGCGGCCGGGGACAGAAATACGAGCAGTACTTC.

This rearrangement joins TRBV12-3 or TRBV12-4 to TRBJ2-4; perhaps TRBD2 as D (6 bases). The CDR3 is made up of 14 amino acids. V dropped 3 bases and J dropped 5 bases, with 11 bases sitting between them. CDR3 DNA sequence: TGTGCCAGCAGTTTCGGCGGGGCTCAAAACATTCAGTACTTC. Translation gives CASSFGGAQNIQYF.

The V gene is TRBV7-9, the J gene TRBJ2-2, with D tentatively TRBD2 (5 bases). V was pared by 4 bases and J by 3 bases, with 9 bases between. Germline V gene sequence: CDR1 SEHNR, CDR2 FQNEAQ (reference sequence). The CDR3 extends over 14 amino acids. The CDR3 DNA reads as TGTGCCAGCAGCTGGCGGGTTGACACCGGGGAGCTGTTTTTT. Amino acid sequence: CASSWRVDTGELFF.

As concerns this clonotype: It may be a read error: a sequence one base away is much more abundant. The rearrangement joins TRBV2 to TRBJ2-7; D not certain. The CDR3 covers 13 residues. The germline V gene encodes CDR1 SNHLY and CDR2 FYNNEI. The CDR3 DNA is TGTGCCAGCAGTAGGTACAGTCTCTACAAGCAGTACTTC. It is translated as CASSRYSLYKQYF.

A few counts support this clonotype. The chain is built from TRBV20-1 and TRBJ1-5; 8 bases match TRBD1. There are 18 residues in the CDR3. Germline CDR1 is DFQATT and CDR2 is SNEGSKA (reference sequence). Trimming removed 4 bases from V and 0 bases from J; junction bases left unmatched: 14. The CDR3 region is CSATDMTGVGVSNQPQHF. CDR3 in DNA: TGCAGTGCTACCGACATGACAGGGGTAGGGGTTAGCAATCAGCCCCAGCATTTT.

The rearrangement uses TRBV13 and TRBJ2-2, with 11 bases fitting TRBD2. Per the germline V gene, CDR1 is PRHDT and CDR2 is FYEKMQ (reference sequence). The CDR3 consists of 16 residues. J was trimmed by 2 bases and V by 5 bases; bases with no gene match: 4. CDR3 sequence reads: CASSMGLAVNTGELFF. Here the CDR3 DNA reads TGTGCCAGCAGCATGGGACTAGCGGTTAACACCGGGGAGCTGTTTTTT.

The table lists this clonotype with a few counts. The chain has TRBV5-1 and TRBJ2-7; TRBD2 might be the D (5 bases). Germline lookup yields CDR1 SGHRS and CDR2 YFSETQ. Trimming stripped 4 bases from V and 4 bases from J, with 9 bases between. The CDR3 is made up of 12 amino acids. For the CDR3, the DNA is TGCGCCAGCAGCCTGGACTTTTACGAGCAGTACTTC. It is translated as CASSLDFYEQYF.

The genes are TRBV11-3 and TRBJ1-2; 7 positions agree with TRBD1. The CDR3 runs 16 residues. The junction had 8 bases not matched to a gene; V was cut back by 1 base and J by 3 bases. Germline V gene lookup returns CDR1 SGHNT and CDR2 YENEEA. The CDR3 loop is CASSLGRGTDHYGYTF. CDR3 nucleotide sequence: TGTGCCAGCAGCTTAGGTCGGGGGACAGACCACTATGGCTACACCTTC.